This TCR beta chain was obtained from a study of T cells in Graves' hyperthyroidism and ophthalmopathy. At the level of the study: Sampling of peripheral blood happened at initial diagnosis, prior to any treatment. Whole-study findings and limits: Most thyroid clonotypes with frequency above 0.001 were detected in blood.

This clonotype was detected ten times or more. Its antigen is still unknown. Germline loops: CDR1 MNHNS, CDR2 SASEGT. The CDR3 contains 14 residues. The ends lost 8 bases at V and 6 bases at J; junction bases unmatched: 12. There were TCR beta CDR3 regions amplified from RNA transcripts. First-round RT-PCR with HTBI primers amplified the TCR CDR3 region. TCRdb re-derived calls from the multiplex PCR reads in MiXCR, one entry per CDR3 protein. The data show 200,000 to 250,000 distinct CDR3 sequences, around 24% seen once. Each diagnosis drew on symptoms, thyroxine, TRAb, thyroid ultrasound and orbital computed tomography findings.

The TCR sequence derives from a woman in her thirties or forties with Graves' ophthalmopathy. The chain joins TRBV6-1 to TRBJ1-1, with 7 nucleotides matching TRBD1. The sample was blood. For the CDR3, the DNA is TGTGCCAGCTCGGGTGCAGGGGGACTATCTGAAGCTTTCTTT. It yields the protein CASSGAGGLSEAFF.